This T cell receptor beta chain was documented in a study of T cells after yellow fever vaccination. MiXCR, applied by TCRdb to the 5' RACE reads, yields one record per CDR3 protein. The repertoire holds about 260,000 distinct CDR3 sequences, with 10% to 15% as singletons. A few counts support this clonotype. Germline lookup yields CDR1 SGHDN and CDR2 FVKESK. Trimming removed 5 bases from V and 0 bases from J; junction bases left unmatched: 12. The CDR3 has 20 amino acids. The clonotype originates from a man under 40 who received the YFV17D yellow fever vaccine. Here the sequenced sample was CD4+ T cells sorted from PBMCs, taken 45 days after the yellow fever booster vaccination. The chain recombines TRBV14 with TRBJ2-3; TRBD2 matches 15 bases. CDR3 nucleotide sequence: TGTGCCAGCAGCAAAGCCCTACGGACTAGCGGGAGGGCAAGCACAGATACGCAGTATTTT. Protein product: CASSKALRTSGRASTDTQYF.